This TCR beta chain was obtained from a study of T cells in narcolepsy. The study's findings and limits: HCRT-specific and TRIB2-specific autoreactive clonotypes appeared among same-patient CSF and blood CD4+ clonotypes. No autoreactive T cell clone sequences appeared in some memory CD4+ repertoires.

Of note for this clone: Its antigen remains unidentified.

With 0 bases removed from V and 6 bases from J, the gap between germline ends came to 11 bases. This CDR3 is 14 amino acids long. Per the germline V gene, CDR1 is SGHRS and CDR2 is YFSETQ. TCRdb keeps only in-frame clones here, not all; method: immunoSEQ multiplex PCR. This table has about 24,000 clones, roughly 85% appearing once. V is TRBV5-1 and J is TRBJ2-3, with a possible D match to TRBD1 (5 bases). The sequence was obtained from a human donor in good health. The material sequenced was memory (CD45RA-) CD4+ T cells from blood. The CDR3 DNA sequence: TGCGCCAGCAGCTTGGGGACGTCAGGGGATACGCAGTATTTT. It yields the protein CASSLGTSGDTQYF.